Each of the 23 T cell receptor beta chains below was sequenced from the same sample in a study of blood T cell repertoires in COVID-19. Sequencing used immunoSEQ multiplex PCR; TCRdb keeps in-frame clones, though not all of them. The sample records 100,000 to 150,000 clones, about 83% being singletons. Sequencing input: peripheral blood. These receptors were taken from a human donor in a cohort sampled during active COVID-19.

In DNA, the CDR3 is TGTGCCAGCAGCTTGCAGGGCTATACGCAGTATTTT. It encodes CASSLQGYTQYF. The chain carries TRBV11-2 and TRBJ2-3, with a tentative D call TRBD1 (5 bases). Per germline, CDR1 SGHAT and CDR2 FQNNGV. V was clipped by 3 bases and J by 7 bases, with 8 bases between them. CDR3 length: 12 amino acids.

The chain carries TRBV27 and TRBJ2-7; D ambiguous. CDR1 is MNHEY, CDR2 SMNVEV, per germline (reference sequence). The CDR3 runs to 15 residues. The V gene lost 3 bases and the J gene lost 3 bases, with 15 bases spanning the gap. The CDR3 DNA reads TGTGCCAGCAGTTTTGGAGCCCCGGAATACTACGAGCAGTACTTC. This sequence encodes CASSFGAPEYYEQYF.

This clone was seen a single time. The chain uses TRBV7-8 and TRBJ2-3; 10 bases are a match to TRBD2. CDR3 length equals 21 residues. Germline assignment: CDR1 SGHVS and CDR2 FQNEAQ. The V and J ends lost 1 base and 0 bases, in that order; junction bases with no gene match: 16. The CDR3 spells CASSLGSQGLAGVTSTDTQYF. The CDR3 DNA reads as TGTGCCAGCAGCTTAGGTTCTCAGGGGCTAGCGGGAGTTACTAGCACAGATACGCAGTATTTT.

This clone appeared once. This rearrangement joins TRBV24-1 to TRBJ1-2; 7 positions agree with TRBD1. Germline V gene lookup returns CDR1 KGHDR and CDR2 SFDVKD. This CDR3 spans 16 amino acids. Losses at the gene ends were 3 bases for V and 8 bases for J; bases not matched to a gene: 14. CDR3 protein: CATSDPRVNDREGYTF. CDR3 DNA: TGTGCCACCAGTGATCCCCGAGTTAATGACAGGGAGGGCTACACCTTC.

DNA of the CDR3: TGTGCTAGTGCGTACGGTCAAGAGACCCAGTACTTC. It yields the protein CASAYGQETQYF. The rearrangement uses TRBV12-5 and TRBJ2-5; unclear D gene. Germline V lookup: CDR1 LGHNT, CDR2 FRNRAP. The CDR3 sequence is 12 residues long. V dropped 7 bases and J dropped 2 bases, with 8 bases sitting between them.

The V gene is TRBV28, the J gene TRBJ1-5; D call uncertain. Trimming cost V 6 bases and J 1 base, with 4 bases left between them. This CDR3 spans 12 amino acids. Germline V gene lookup returns CDR1 MDHEN and CDR2 SYDVKM. CDR3 amino acids: CASRRSNQPQHF. CDR3 DNA: TGTGCCAGCAGACGGAGCAATCAGCCCCAGCATTTT.

About this clone itself: This sample also contains other DNA sequences that code for the same CDR3. This rearrangement joins TRBV5-4 to TRBJ2-3, with 11 positions matching TRBD2. V dropped 3 bases and J dropped 3; count of bases not matched to a gene: 3. The CDR3 loop spans 15 amino acids. CDR1 is SGHNT, CDR2 YYREEE, per germline (reference sequence). CDR3: CASSSTSGSTDTQYF. CDR3 DNA: TGTGCCAGCAGCTCCACTAGCGGGAGTACAGATACGCAGTATTTT.

CDR3 bases: TGTGCCAGCAGTGAAACGGAGAGGGTGCAGTTCTTC. This encodes CASSETERVQFF. The chain links TRBV2 to TRBJ2-1; D is possibly TRBD2 (5 bases). The ends were cut back, 2 bases at V and 12 bases at J, with 11 bases in the middle. Germline V lookup: CDR1 SNHLY, CDR2 FYNNEI. There are 12 residues in the CDR3.

This clone has more than one count but fewer than ten. The rearrangement joins TRBV10-1 to TRBJ2-2; maybe TRBD1 (6 bases). The germline V gene has CDR1 WNHNN and CDR2 SYGVQD (reference sequence). CDR3 length equals 15 residues. Trimming removed 5 bases from V and 5 bases from J, with 15 bases in between. The CDR3 nucleotides are TGCGCCAGCAGTCTCGACAGGCCGGAGACCGGGGAGCTGTTTTTT. Residues: CASSLDRPETGELFF.

The chain is built from TRBV27 and TRBJ1-4; D is possibly TRBD1 (6 bases). Trimming cost V 4 bases and J 0 bases, with 9 bases left between them. The CDR3 loop spans 15 amino acids. Germline lookup yields CDR1 MNHEY and CDR2 SMNVEV (reference sequence). The chain's CDR3 is CASSYQGSTNEKLFF. DNA for the CDR3: TGTGCCAGCAGTTACCAGGGGTCAACTAATGAAAAACTGTTTTTT. The full variable domain, with the rest looked up from reference TRBV27 and TRBJ1-4, is EAQVTQNPRYLITVTGKKLTVTCSQNMNHEYMSWYRQDPGLGLRQIYYSMNVEVTDKGDVPEGYKVSRKEKRNFPLILESPSPNQTSLYFCASSYQGSTNEKLFFGSGTQLSVL.

This clone appeared once. The rearrangement uses TRBV10-2 and TRBJ2-1; perhaps TRBD2 as D (6 bases). The CDR3 sequence is 15 residues long. V lost 3 bases to trimming and J lost 0 bases, with 9 bases between them. Germline CDR1 is WSHSY and CDR2 is SAAADI. The CDR3, as DNA: TGCGCCAGCAGTGAAACGGGAGTCTCCTACAATGAGCAGTTCTTC. This codes for CASSETGVSYNEQFF.

V gene TRBV9 combines with J gene TRBJ2-2, with 10 bases identical to TRBD2. V shed 3 bases and J 4 bases; nucleotides not matched to a gene: 9. This CDR3 region has 17 residues. Germline CDR1 is SGDLS and CDR2 is YYNGEE. Here the CDR3 reads CASSGTSGLMGTGELFF. CDR3 nucleotides: TGTGCCAGCAGCGGGACTAGCGGATTAATGGGCACCGGGGAGCTGTTTTTT.

A few counts support this clone. The chain is built from TRBV24-1 and TRBJ1-5; a weak D match, TRBD1 (6 bases). Germline CDR1 and CDR2: KGHDR and SFDVKD. The CDR3 runs 13 residues. V gave up 12 bases and J gave up 4 bases, with 15 bases separating them. CDR3 coding DNA: TGTGCCTCCACAGGGAACCGAAATCAGCCCCAGCATTTT. Its translation is CASTGNRNQPQHF.

The chain recombines TRBV2 with TRBJ1-1, with a weak D call TRBD1 (5 bases). This CDR3 is 12 amino acids long. The V end was cut by 3 bases, the J end by 11 bases, with 13 bases between. Germline loops: CDR1 SNHLY, CDR2 FYNNEI. The CDR3 region has the DNA TGTGCCAGCAGTGAGCTCGGGGGAAATGCTTTCTTT. Translated, it gives CASSELGGNAFF.

This clone was seen only once. The V call is TRBV6-5, the J call TRBJ1-5; no definite D call. CDR1 and CDR2 (germline): MNHEY, SVGAGI. This CDR3 contains 15 residues. Trimming took 2 bases from V and 0 from J, leaving 8 bases between them. In nucleotides, the CDR3 is TGTGCCAGCAGTTACAGCATATATAGCAATCAGCCCCAGCATTTT. It yields the protein CASSYSIYSNQPQHF.

The chain employs TRBV5-4 and TRBJ2-7, with D unresolved. Germline values: CDR1 SGHNT, CDR2 YYREEE (reference sequence). V dropped 4 bases and J dropped 7 bases, with 21 bases sitting between them. The CDR3 runs to 15 residues. The CDR3 spells CASSPPSARGREQYF. CDR3 sequence (DNA): TGTGCCAGCAGCCCCCCGTCTGCCAGAGGAAGGGAGCAGTACTTC.

V is TRBV21-1 and J is TRBJ1-2; whether TRBD1, the table's D call, matches the DNA was not checked. TRBV21-1 is a pseudogene. The CDR3 contains 13 residues. DNA for the CDR3: TGTGCCAGCTTCTACAGGGGGATCTATGGCTACACCTTC. Amino acids: CASFYRGIYGYTF.

This clone was counted only a few times. The chain joins TRBV19 to TRBJ1-3, with D unclear. Trimming took off 11 bases at V and 0 bases at J, with 14 bases between the two ends. Germline V CDR1 and CDR2: LNHDA, SQIVND (reference sequence). This CDR3 comprises 14 residues. The CDR3: CASRGLSSGNTIYF. The CDR3 nucleotides are TGTGCCTCCCGAGGCTTGAGCTCTGGAAACACCATATATTTT.

This clone was observed a single time. The CDR3 DNA sequence: TGTGCCTGGATAATGAAGGGCGGGGGCACCATATATTTT. It specifies CAWIMKGGGTIYF. The chain is built from TRBV30 and TRBJ1-3, with D possibly being TRBD1 (5 bases). Germline V gene lookup returns CDR1 GTSNPN and CDR2 SVGIG (reference sequence). This CDR3 is built from 13 residues. V gave up 4 bases and J gave up 9 bases, with 16 bases separating them.

This clone was observed a handful of times. V and J are TRBV6-6 and TRBJ2-5, with 7 bases that match TRBD1. Germline V gives CDR1 MNHNY, CDR2 SVGAGI (reference sequence). Unmatched junction bases numbered 7, after V lost 3 bases and J lost 3 bases. There are 15 residues in the CDR3. The CDR3 is CASSYSRGSEETQYF. The CDR3 nucleotides read TGTGCCAGCAGTTATAGCAGGGGGAGCGAAGAGACCCAGTACTTC.

The rearrangement links TRBV5-4 to TRBJ1-5; D unclear. V was pared by 0 bases and J by 3 bases, with 10 bases between. The CDR3 consists of 15 residues. Germline V CDR1 and CDR2: SGHNT, YYREEE (reference sequence). The CDR3 DNA sequence: TGTGCCAGCAGCTTGGAACCCGGGGACAATCAGCCCCAGCATTTT. This gives the protein CASSLEPGDNQPQHF.

The chain links TRBV7-9 to TRBJ1-1; no clear D. This CDR3 is 15 amino acids long. Trimming cost V 5 bases and J 1 base, with 14 bases left between them. Germline V CDR1 and CDR2: SEHNR, FQNEAQ (reference sequence). The CDR3 is CASSETGFGNTEAFF. The DNA for the CDR3 is TGTGCCAGCAGCGAAACGGGATTCGGGAACACTGAAGCTTTCTTT.

The chain employs TRBV11-3 and TRBJ2-7; D ambiguous. Germline CDR1 is SGHNT and CDR2 is YENEEA. The CDR3 has 14 residues. The ends were cut back, 1 base at V and 1 base at J, with 8 bases in the middle. CDR3 sequence (DNA): TGTGCCAGCAGCTTAGGCGACGGGTCCTACGAGCAGTACTTC. Protein sequence: CASSLGDGSYEQYF.